Listed below are T cell receptor beta chains from one sample, sequenced in a study of long-term antiretroviral therapy in people with HIV. Assay used: immunoSEQ multiplex PCR; TCRdb lists only in-frame clones, some missing. The data show about 18,000 clones, around 73% seen once. The sample in question was unsorted PBMCs, obtained 0.3 years after starting antiretroviral therapy. These receptors all stem from a woman between 45 and 60 years old with HIV. Both conserved end residues are part of each CDR3. A D gene is named only where the DNA matches it firmly. Size tells how often a clone was seen (once, few, many) or the class of an expanded clone, and some rows leave it out.

size,J,D,V,CDR3,DNA
few,TRBJ1-1,TRBD1,TRBV19,CASSIEGQRDTEAFF,TGTGCCAGTAGTATAGAGGGACAGAGAGACACTGAAGCTTTCTTT
-,TRBJ2-5,-,TRBV10-3,CAISEGLEETQYF,TGTGCCATCAGTGAAGGTCTCGAAGAGACCCAGTACTTC
-,TRBJ2-2,-,TRBV6-1,CASSVIGITGELFF,TGTGCCAGCAGTGTTATTGGTATCACCGGGGAGCTGTTTTTT
-,TRBJ2-3,-,TRBV5-6,CASSNRRAGTDTQYF,TGTGCCAGCAGTAATAGGAGGGCGGGGACAGATACGCAGTATTTT
-,TRBJ2-3,TRBD2,TRBV5-1,CASSSGTSGPTDTQYF,TGCGCCAGCAGCTCAGGGACTAGCGGACCCACAGATACGCAGTATTTT
-,TRBJ1-1,TRBD1,TRBV5-5,CASSFGTGPTEAFF,TGTGCCAGCAGTTTTGGGACAGGGCCCACTGAAGCTTTCTTT
once,TRBJ2-6,-,TRBV6-5,CASSSFRDSGANVLTF,TGTGCCAGCAGTTCCTTTAGAGACTCTGGGGCCAACGTCCTGACTTTC
-,TRBJ2-7,TRBD1,TRBV6-5,CASSYTGTGVREQYF,TGTGCCAGCAGTTACACCGGGACAGGGGTCCGCGAGCAGTACTTC
-,TRBJ1-2,-,TRBV5-1,CASSPSGLENGYTF,TGCGCCAGCAGCCCATCGGGCTTAGAAAATGGCTACACCTTC
-,TRBJ1-1,-,TRBV4-1,CASSQGVFTEAFF,TGCGCCAGCAGCCAAGGAGTGTTTACTGAAGCTTTCTTT
-,TRBJ2-6,-,TRBV6-5,CASSRTGANVLTF,TGTGCCAGCAGCCGGACTGGGGCCAACGTCCTGACTTTC
-,TRBJ2-1,TRBD2,TRBV6-5,CASSLSRTSGEFF,TGTGCCAGCAGTCTATCCCGGACTAGCGGGGAGTTCTTC
medium-sized,TRBJ1-5,-,TRBV28,CASTTTVYSNQPQHF,TGTGCCAGCACCACAACCGTCTATAGCAATCAGCCCCAGCATTTT
-,TRBJ2-1,TRBD1,TRBV11-2,CASSRQGGYNEQFF,TGTGCCAGCAGCCGACAGGGGGGATACAATGAGCAGTTCTTC
-,TRBJ1-5,-,TRBV29-1,CSVGEDSNQPQHF,TGCAGCGTTGGAGAGGATAGCAATCAGCCCCAGCATTTT
-,TRBJ1-1,-,TRBV6-1,CASSDRGRDTEAFF,TGTGCCAGCAGTGACCGGGGGCGCGACACTGAAGCTTTCTTT
-,TRBJ2-3,-,TRBV18,CASSPGRGSTDTQYF,TGTGCCAGCTCACCGGGTCGGGGGAGCACAGATACGCAGTATTTT
few,TRBJ1-2,-,TRBV2,CASSEQGSGYGYTF,TGTGCCAGCAGTGAACAGGGAAGTGGGTACGGCTACACCTTC
-,TRBJ1-2,TRBD1,TRBV6-6,CASSHQGQGNYGYTF,TGTGCCAGCAGTCACCAGGGACAGGGGAACTATGGCTACACCTTC
-,TRBJ2-7,-,TRBV21-1,CASSKEGSYEQYF,TGTGCCAGCAGCAAGGAAGGGAGCTACGAGCAGTACTTC
large,TRBJ2-1,TRBD1,TRBV6-4,CASSESGTGHNEQFF,TGTGCCAGCAGTGAGTCCGGGACAGGGCACAATGAGCAGTTCTTC
-,TRBJ2-2,-,TRBV7-8,CASSLGGGGELFF,TGTGCCAGCTCACTGGGAGGCGGCGGGGAGCTGTTTTTT
-,TRBJ1-5,-,TRBV30,CAWSVGGDQPQHF,TGTGCCTGGAGTGTGGGGGGGGATCAGCCCCAGCATTTT
-,TRBJ2-1,-,TRBV14,CASSQRSASSYNEQFF,TGTGCCAGCAGCCAACGAAGCGCCAGCTCCTACAATGAGCAGTTCTTC
few,TRBJ1-1,-,TRBV14,CASSQGTISFF,TGTGCCAGCAGCCAGGGGACAATTTCTTTCTTT
-,TRBJ1-2,-,TRBV5-1,CASSWERAEYGYTF,TGCGCCAGCAGCTGGGAGCGGGCAGAGTATGGCTACACCTTC
-,TRBJ2-2,-,TRBV29-1,CSVARQNTGELFF,TGCAGCGTTGCGAGACAGAACACCGGGGAGCTGTTTTTT
-,TRBJ1-5,-,TRBV7-2,CASSLRGGRNQPQHF,TGTGCCAGCAGCCTTCGGGGGGGTCGCAATCAGCCCCAGCATTTT
-,TRBJ2-5,-,TRBV18,CASSPGLQETQYF,TGTGCCAGCTCACCTGGCCTTCAAGAGACCCAGTACTTC
-,TRBJ2-6,-,TRBV6-6,CASTRQSSSGANVLTF,TGTGCCAGCACACGACAGAGTAGCTCTGGGGCCAACGTCCTGACTTTC
-,TRBJ1-5,-,TRBV6-6,CATNQPQHF,TGTGCCACTAATCAGCCCCAGCATTTT
-,TRBJ1-3,-,TRBV5-6,CASSWGTASGNTIYF,TGTGCCAGCAGCTGGGGGACGGCCTCTGGAAACACCATATATTTT
-,TRBJ2-2,TRBD2,TRBV11-2,CASSPQGGLAGGTGELFF,TGTGCCAGCAGCCCCCAAGGGGGGCTAGCGGGGGGGACCGGGGAGCTGTTTTTT
few,TRBJ2-7,-,TRBV28,CASSFGENEQYF,TGTGCCAGCAGTTTTGGGGAGAACGAGCAGTACTTC
-,TRBJ1-5,TRBD1,TRBV19,CASSHTGQFLQPQHF,TGTGCCAGTAGCCATACGGGACAGTTCCTTCAGCCCCAGCATTTT
-,TRBJ2-7,-,TRBV18,CASSLQGGSYEQYF,TGTGCCAGCTCACTACAGGGGGGGTCCTACGAGCAGTACTTC
-,TRBJ2-3,-,TRBV30,CALQGGDTQYF,TGTGCCTTACAGGGAGGAGATACGCAGTATTTT
-,TRBJ2-6,-,TRBV11-2,CASSATGGLLSGANVLTF,TGTGCCAGCAGCGCGACAGGTGGATTATTATCTGGGGCCAACGTCCTGACTTTC
-,TRBJ1-3,-,TRBV7-9,CASSLDTLDSGTIYF,TGTGCCAGCAGCTTAGACACCTTGGATTCGGGGACCATATATTTT
-,TRBJ1-1,TRBD1,TRBV18,CASSPGQGAFFGTEAFF,TGTGCCAGCTCACCGGGACAGGGGGCTTTTTTTGGCACTGAAGCTTTCTTT
-,TRBJ2-7,-,TRBV4-1,CASSQRYQEETGFYEQYF,TGCGCCAGCAGCCAAAGATACCAGGAGGAAACGGGGTTTTACGAGCAGTACTTC
once,TRBJ1-3,TRBD1,TRBV11-2,CASSAGTGPGNTIYF,TGTGCCAGCAGCGCCGGGACAGGGCCTGGAAACACCATATATTTT
-,TRBJ1-1,-,TRBV5-1,CASSLSEEAFF,TGCGCCAGCAGCTTGAGCGAGGAAGCTTTCTTT
-,TRBJ2-3,TRBD2,TRBV5-1,CASSLQRGLTDTQYF,TGCGCCAGCAGCTTGCAGCGGGGACTCACAGATACGCAGTATTTT
-,TRBJ1-2,TRBD1,TRBV10-3,CAIRGQGPYGYTF,TGTGCCATCAGAGGACAGGGTCCTTATGGCTACACCTTC
-,TRBJ1-4,TRBD1,TRBV2,CASSEGDRGNEKLFF,TGTGCCAGCAGTGAAGGCGACAGGGGGAATGAAAAACTGTTTTTT
-,TRBJ1-1,-,TRBV5-1,CASSLDTHTEAFF,TGCGCCAGCAGCTTGGACACCCACACTGAAGCTTTCTTT
-,TRBJ1-1,-,TRBV5-6,CASRRNTEAFF,TGTGCCAGCAGACGGAACACTGAAGCTTTCTTT
-,TRBJ1-2,-,TRBV6-1,CASSDIPSARAFAYGYTF,TGTGCCAGCAGTGACATTCCGTCCGCCAGGGCCTTCGCCTATGGCTACACCTTC
few,TRBJ2-2,-,TRBV4-2,CASSQGSLLGELFF,TGTGCCAGCAGCCAGGGGTCCCTACTCGGGGAGCTGTTTTTT
-,TRBJ2-7,-,TRBV5-1,CASSFWTDAYEQYF,TGCGCCAGCAGTTTCTGGACAGACGCCTACGAGCAGTACTTC
-,TRBJ2-2,TRBD2,TRBV19,CASTGLVRTGELFF,TGTGCCAGTACCGGACTAGTAAGGACCGGGGAGCTGTTTTTT
-,TRBJ2-3,-,TRBV30,CAWSPNDRSTDTQYF,TGTGCCTGGAGTCCCAATGATCGAAGCACAGATACGCAGTATTTT
-,TRBJ1-2,TRBD1,TRBV19,CTSSANSGGHNYGYTF,TGTACCAGTAGTGCGAACTCAGGGGGCCATAACTATGGCTACACCTTC
-,TRBJ2-7,-,TRBV27,CASSLSSWGTSYEQYF,TGTGCCAGCAGTTTATCGAGTTGGGGGACTTCCTACGAGCAGTACTTC
-,TRBJ2-5,-,TRBV9,CASSVAPAGTPQETQYF,TGTGCCAGCAGCGTAGCTCCAGCGGGGACACCACAAGAGACCCAGTACTTC
-,TRBJ2-7,-,TRBV5-4,CASSLSGAYEQYF,TGTGCCAGCAGCTTGTCAGGGGCCTACGAGCAGTACTTC
-,TRBJ2-5,-,TRBV5-1,CASSLDRIGGETQYF,TGCGCCAGCAGCTTGGACAGGATAGGAGGAGAGACCCAGTACTTC
-,TRBJ2-1,-,TRBV18,CASSPFGYNEQFF,TGTGCCAGCTCACCCTTTGGGTACAATGAGCAGTTCTTC